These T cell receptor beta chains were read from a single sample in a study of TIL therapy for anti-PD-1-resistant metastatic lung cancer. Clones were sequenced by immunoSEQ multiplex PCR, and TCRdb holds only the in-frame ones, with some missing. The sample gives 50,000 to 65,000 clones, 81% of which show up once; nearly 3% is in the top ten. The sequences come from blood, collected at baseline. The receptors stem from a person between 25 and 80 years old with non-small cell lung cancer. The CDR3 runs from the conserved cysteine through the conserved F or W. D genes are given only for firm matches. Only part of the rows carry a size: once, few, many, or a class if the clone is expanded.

CDR3 protein: CASSLSSEDEQFF
CDR3 DNA: TGTGCTAGCAGCTTAAGTTCGGAGGATGAGCAGTTCTTC
J gene: TRBJ2-1
D gene: NA
V gene: TRBV7-7
clone size: NA

CDR3 protein: CASNRRAVDQPQHF
CDR3 DNA: TGTGCCAGTAACCGCAGAGCGGTGGATCAGCCCCAGCATTTT
J gene: TRBJ1-5
D gene: NA
V gene: TRBV19
clone size: NA

CDR3 protein: CASRPGILYEQYF
CDR3 DNA: TGTGCCAGCAGACCCGGGATACTCTACGAGCAGTACTTC
J gene: TRBJ2-7
D gene: NA
V gene: TRBV6-5
clone size: few

CDR3 protein: CASTSGRARETQYF
CDR3 DNA: TGTGCCAGCACTAGCGGGAGGGCCCGGGAGACCCAGTACTTC
J gene: TRBJ2-5
D gene: TRBD2
V gene: TRBV19
clone size: NA

CDR3 protein: CASSPLRDSSTDTQYF
CDR3 DNA: TGTGCCAGCTCACCACTTAGGGACTCGTCCACAGATACGCAGTATTTT
J gene: TRBJ2-3
D gene: NA
V gene: TRBV18
clone size: NA

CDR3 protein: CASSVDGTTSSYEQYF
CDR3 DNA: TGTGCCAGCAGCGTAGATGGGACGACAAGCTCCTACGAGCAGTACTTC
J gene: TRBJ2-7
D gene: NA
V gene: TRBV9
clone size: NA

CDR3 protein: CSVDTGYGTEAFF
CDR3 DNA: TGCAGCGTTGATACAGGGTACGGCACTGAAGCTTTCTTT
J gene: TRBJ1-1
D gene: NA
V gene: TRBV29-1
clone size: NA

CDR3 protein: CASSMTGTGELFF
CDR3 DNA: TGTGCCAGCAGCATGACAGGCACCGGGGAGCTGTTTTTT
J gene: TRBJ2-2
D gene: NA
V gene: TRBV6-6
clone size: NA

CDR3 protein: CASSVDGGGELFF
CDR3 DNA: TGTGCCAGCAGCGTAGACGGGGGCGGGGAGCTGTTTTTT
J gene: TRBJ2-2
D gene: NA
V gene: TRBV9
clone size: once

CDR3 protein: CASSLWGGYTF
CDR3 DNA: TGTGCCAGCAGCTTATGGGGTGGCTACACCTTC
J gene: TRBJ1-2
D gene: NA
V gene: TRBV5-6
clone size: NA

CDR3 protein: CASSSQGPNTGELFF
CDR3 DNA: TGTGCCAGCAGTTCCCAAGGGCCCAACACCGGGGAGCTGTTTTTT
J gene: TRBJ2-2
D gene: NA
V gene: TRBV7-2
clone size: NA

CDR3 protein: CASSPPSVGTDTQYF
CDR3 DNA: TGTGCCAGCTCACCACCGTCGGTAGGCACAGATACGCAGTATTTT
J gene: TRBJ2-3
D gene: NA
V gene: TRBV18
clone size: NA

CDR3 protein: CASSPTGGSGNTIYF
CDR3 DNA: TGTGCCAGCTCCCCGACAGGGGGCAGTGGAAACACCATATATTTT
J gene: TRBJ1-3
D gene: TRBD1
V gene: TRBV18
clone size: NA

CDR3 protein: CASSSYSTDTQYF
CDR3 DNA: TGTGCCAGCAGCTCGTACTCCACAGATACGCAGTATTTT
J gene: TRBJ2-3
D gene: NA
V gene: TRBV5-4
clone size: NA

CDR3 protein: CASSWVGGRGSGRRNEQFF
CDR3 DNA: TGTGCCAGCAGCTGGGTGGGGGGGCGCGGAAGCGGGAGAAGGAATGAGCAGTTCTTC
J gene: TRBJ2-1
D gene: TRBD2
V gene: TRBV13
clone size: NA

CDR3 protein: CASSPKGGGAVDNEQFF
CDR3 DNA: TGCGCCAGCAGCCCAAAAGGCGGGGGGGCCGTAGACAATGAGCAGTTCTTC
J gene: TRBJ2-1
D gene: TRBD2
V gene: TRBV5-1
clone size: NA

CDR3 protein: CASNGDSGNTIYF
CDR3 DNA: TGTGCCAGCAACGGGGACTCTGGAAACACCATATATTTT
J gene: TRBJ1-3
D gene: NA
V gene: TRBV2
clone size: NA

CDR3 protein: CAISAKSGGDSYEQYF
CDR3 DNA: TGTGCCATCAGTGCCAAAAGCGGGGGGGACTCCTACGAGCAGTACTTC
J gene: TRBJ2-7
D gene: TRBD2
V gene: TRBV10-3
clone size: NA

CDR3 protein: CASSQGVRDYGYTF
CDR3 DNA: TGTGCCAGCAGCCAGGGAGTCAGGGACTATGGCTACACCTTC
J gene: TRBJ1-2
D gene: NA
V gene: TRBV3-1/TRBV3-2
clone size: few

CDR3 protein: CAISESYSQGYEQYF
CDR3 DNA: TGTGCCATCAGTGAGTCTTACAGCCAAGGATACGAGCAGTACTTC
J gene: TRBJ2-7
D gene: NA
V gene: TRBV10-3
clone size: once

CDR3 protein: CASSQEPGPVLDTQYF
CDR3 DNA: TGTGCCAGCAGCCAAGAACCCGGGCCAGTTCTAGATACGCAGTATTTT
J gene: TRBJ2-3
D gene: NA
V gene: TRBV4-2
clone size: NA

CDR3 protein: CASSSGPQPQHF
CDR3 DNA: TGTGCCAGCAGTTCAGGGCCCCAGCCCCAGCATTTT
J gene: TRBJ1-5
D gene: NA
V gene: TRBV6-2/TRBV6-3
clone size: NA

CDR3 protein: CANSQGPTYEQYF
CDR3 DNA: TGTGCCAACTCGCAGGGTCCCACCTACGAGCAGTACTTC
J gene: TRBJ2-7
D gene: NA
V gene: TRBV28
clone size: NA